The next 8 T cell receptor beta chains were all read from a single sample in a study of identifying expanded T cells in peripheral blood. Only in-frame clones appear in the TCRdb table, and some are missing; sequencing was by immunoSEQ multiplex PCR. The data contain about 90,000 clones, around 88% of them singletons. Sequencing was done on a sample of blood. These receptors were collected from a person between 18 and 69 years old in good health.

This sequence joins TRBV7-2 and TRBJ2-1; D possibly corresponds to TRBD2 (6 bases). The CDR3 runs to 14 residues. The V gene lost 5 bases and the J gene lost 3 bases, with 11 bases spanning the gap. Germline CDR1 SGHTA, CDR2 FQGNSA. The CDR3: CASSTTRNYNEQFF. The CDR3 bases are TGTGCCAGCAGCACGACTAGAAACTACAATGAGCAGTTCTTC.

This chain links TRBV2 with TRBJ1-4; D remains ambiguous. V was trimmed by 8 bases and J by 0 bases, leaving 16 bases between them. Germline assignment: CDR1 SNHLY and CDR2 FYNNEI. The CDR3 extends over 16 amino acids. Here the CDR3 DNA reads TGTGCCAGCTTTGGCAACGGGCTCGCAACTAATGAAAAACTGTTTTTT. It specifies CASFGNGLATNEKLFF. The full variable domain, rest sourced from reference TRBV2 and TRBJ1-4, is EPEVTQTPSHQVTQMGQEVILRCVPISNHLYFYWYRQILGQKVEFLVSFYNNEISEKSEIFDDQFSVERPDGSNFTLKIRSTKLEDSAMYFCASFGNGLATNEKLFFGSGTQLSVL.

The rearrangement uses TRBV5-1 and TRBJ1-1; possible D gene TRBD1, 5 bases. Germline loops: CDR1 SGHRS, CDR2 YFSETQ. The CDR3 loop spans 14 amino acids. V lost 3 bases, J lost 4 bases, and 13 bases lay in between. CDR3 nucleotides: TGCGCCAGCAGCTGGGACGGGGGGAGCACTGAAGCTTTCTTT. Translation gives CASSWDGGSTEAFF.

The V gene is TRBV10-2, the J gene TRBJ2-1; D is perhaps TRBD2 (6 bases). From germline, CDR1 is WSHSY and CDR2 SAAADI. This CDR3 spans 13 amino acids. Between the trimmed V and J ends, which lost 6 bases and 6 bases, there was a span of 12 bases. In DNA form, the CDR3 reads TGCGCCAGCAGGGTCGGGGGTGGCAATGAGCAGTTCTTC. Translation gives CASRVGGGNEQFF.

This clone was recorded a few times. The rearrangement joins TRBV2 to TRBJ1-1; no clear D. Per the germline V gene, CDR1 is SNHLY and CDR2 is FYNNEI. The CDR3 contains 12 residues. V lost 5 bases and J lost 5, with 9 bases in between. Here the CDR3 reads CASSYSGTEAFF. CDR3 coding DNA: TGTGCCAGCAGTTACTCGGGGACTGAAGCTTTCTTT.

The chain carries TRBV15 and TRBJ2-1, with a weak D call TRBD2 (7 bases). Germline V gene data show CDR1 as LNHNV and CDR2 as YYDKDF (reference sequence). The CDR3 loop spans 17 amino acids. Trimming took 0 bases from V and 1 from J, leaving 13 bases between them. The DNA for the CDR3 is TGTGCCACCAGCAGAGAGGGGGGGCTCCCTTCCTACAATGAGCAGTTCTTC. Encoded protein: CATSREGGLPSYNEQFF. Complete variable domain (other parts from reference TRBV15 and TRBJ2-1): DAMVIQNPRYQVTQFGKPVTLSCSQTLNHNVMYWYQQKSSQAPKLLFHYYDKDFNNEADTPDNFQSRRPNTSFCFLDIRSPGLGDTAMYLCATSREGGLPSYNEQFFGPGTRLTVL.

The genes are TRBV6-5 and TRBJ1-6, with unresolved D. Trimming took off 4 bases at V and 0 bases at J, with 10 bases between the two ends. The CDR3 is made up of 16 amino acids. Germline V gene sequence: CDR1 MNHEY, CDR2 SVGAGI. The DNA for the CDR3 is TGTGCCAGCAGTTTGACATGGAACTCCTATAATTCACCCCTCCACTTT. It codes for CASSLTWNSYNSPLHF.

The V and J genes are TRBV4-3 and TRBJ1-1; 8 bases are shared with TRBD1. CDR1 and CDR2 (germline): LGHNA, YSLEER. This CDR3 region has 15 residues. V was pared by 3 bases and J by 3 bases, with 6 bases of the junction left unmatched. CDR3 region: CASSHGDRFDTEAFF. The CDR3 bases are TGCGCCAGCAGCCATGGGGACAGGTTCGACACTGAAGCTTTCTTT.